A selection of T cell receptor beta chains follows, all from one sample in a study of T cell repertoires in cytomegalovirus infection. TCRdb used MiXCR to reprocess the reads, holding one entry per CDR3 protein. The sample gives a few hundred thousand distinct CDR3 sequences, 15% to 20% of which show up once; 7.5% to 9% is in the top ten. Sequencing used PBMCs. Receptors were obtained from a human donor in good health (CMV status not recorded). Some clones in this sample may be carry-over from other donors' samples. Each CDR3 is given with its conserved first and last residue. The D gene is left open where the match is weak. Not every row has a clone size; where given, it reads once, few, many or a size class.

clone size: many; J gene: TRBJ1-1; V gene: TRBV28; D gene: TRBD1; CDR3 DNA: TGTGCCAGCAGTTATCAGGGGGCCAAAGCTTTCTTT; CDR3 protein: CASSYQGAKAFF
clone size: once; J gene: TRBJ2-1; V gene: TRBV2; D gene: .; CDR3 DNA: TGTGCCAGCTCGACCGCCGGACAGATCAATGAGCAGTTCTTC; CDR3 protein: CASSTAGQINEQFF
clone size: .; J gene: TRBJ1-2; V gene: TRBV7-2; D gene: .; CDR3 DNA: TGTGCCAGCAATCTACCGGGGAGGAATGGCTACACCTTC; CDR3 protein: CASNLPGRNGYTF
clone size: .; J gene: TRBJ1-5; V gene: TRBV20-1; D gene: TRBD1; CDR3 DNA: TGCAGTGCCAATACAGGGGGCGGCAATCAGCCCCAGCATTTT; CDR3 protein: CSANTGGGNQPQHF
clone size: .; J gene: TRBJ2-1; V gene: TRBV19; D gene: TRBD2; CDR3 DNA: TGTGCCAGTAGTAAACTAGCGGGGGACTACAATGAGCAGTTCTTC; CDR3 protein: CASSKLAGDYNEQFF
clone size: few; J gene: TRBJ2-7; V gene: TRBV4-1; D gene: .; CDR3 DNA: TGCGCCAGCAGCCAAGTTGAGAGCGGGCCCTACGAGCAGTACTTC; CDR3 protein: CASSQVESGPYEQYF
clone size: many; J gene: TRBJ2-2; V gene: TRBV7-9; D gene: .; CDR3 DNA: TGTGCCAGCAGCACCCGGACTATCCGAGGCACCGGGGAGCTGTTTTTT; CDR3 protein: CASSTRTIRGTGELFF
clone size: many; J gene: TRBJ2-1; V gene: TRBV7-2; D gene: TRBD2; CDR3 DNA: TGTGCCAGCAGCTCCCCGGGACTAGCGGGAAGGGAGCAGTTCTTC; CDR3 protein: CASSSPGLAGREQFF
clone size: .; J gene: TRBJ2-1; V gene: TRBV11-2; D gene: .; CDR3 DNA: TGTGCCAGCAGCTTTATGCTCTCCTACAATGAGCAGTTCTTC; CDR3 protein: CASSFMLSYNEQFF
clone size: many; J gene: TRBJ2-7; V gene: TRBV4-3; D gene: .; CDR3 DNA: TGCGCCAGCAGCCGGGACACCTCCTACGAGCAGTACTTC; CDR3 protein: CASSRDTSYEQYF
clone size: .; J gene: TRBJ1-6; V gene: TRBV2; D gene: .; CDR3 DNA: TGTGCCGCAGGACAAGATAATTCACCCCTCCACTTT; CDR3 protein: CAAGQDNSPLHF
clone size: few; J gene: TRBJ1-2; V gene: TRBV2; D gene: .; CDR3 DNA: TGTGCCAGCTCCCGAGGGGTACTAGGGAGAACCTATGGCTACACCTTC; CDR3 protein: CASSRGVLGRTYGYTF
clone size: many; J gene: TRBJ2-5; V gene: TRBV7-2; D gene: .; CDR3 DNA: TGTGCCAGCAGCTTAGCAGGGCTGGGAGAGACCCAGTACTTC; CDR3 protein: CASSLAGLGETQYF
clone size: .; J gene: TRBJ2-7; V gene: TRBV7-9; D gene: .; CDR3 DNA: TGTGCCAGCAGTCACGACCGAGTTGGGCAGCGCTACGAGCAGTACTTC; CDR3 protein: CASSHDRVGQRYEQYF
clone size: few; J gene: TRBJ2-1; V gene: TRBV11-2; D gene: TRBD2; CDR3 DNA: TGTGCCAGCAGCCCGGGGGGAGAGGTTTACAATGAGCAGTTCTTC; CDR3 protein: CASSPGGEVYNEQFF
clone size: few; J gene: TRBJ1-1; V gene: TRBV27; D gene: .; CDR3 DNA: TGTGCCAGCAGTTTGTCGGGTACAGGGCTCGCTTTCTTT; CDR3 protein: CASSLSGTGLAFF
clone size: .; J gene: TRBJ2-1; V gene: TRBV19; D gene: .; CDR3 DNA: TGTGCCAGTAGTATAGGCACGGGCTACAATGAGCAGTTCTTC; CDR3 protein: CASSIGTGYNEQFF
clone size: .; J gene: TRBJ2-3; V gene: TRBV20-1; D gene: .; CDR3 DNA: TGCAGTGCTAGAGATACAACAGATACGCAGTATTTT; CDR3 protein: CSARDTTDTQYF
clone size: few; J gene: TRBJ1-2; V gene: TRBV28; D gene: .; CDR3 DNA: TGTGCCAGCACCGACACCGTAGCTAACTATGGCTACACCTTC; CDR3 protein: CASTDTVANYGYTF
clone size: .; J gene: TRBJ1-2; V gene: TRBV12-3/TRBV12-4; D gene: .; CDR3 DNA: TGTGCCAGCAGTCCCGGGGGGAGCAGGGCTAACTATGGCTACACCTTC; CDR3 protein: CASSPGGSRANYGYTF
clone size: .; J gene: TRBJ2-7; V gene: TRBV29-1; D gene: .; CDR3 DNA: TGCAGCGTTGGTGGGACAACGAGCCTCTACGAGCAGTACTTC; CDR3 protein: CSVGGTTSLYEQYF
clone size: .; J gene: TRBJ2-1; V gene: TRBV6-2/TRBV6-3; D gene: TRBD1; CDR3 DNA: TGTGCCAGCAGTTACTCTGGCAGGGGGCCAAAGAGGTTCAATGAGCAGTTCTTC; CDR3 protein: CASSYSGRGPKRFNEQFF
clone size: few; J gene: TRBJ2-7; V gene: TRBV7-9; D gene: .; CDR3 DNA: TGTGCCAGCAGCCCCCTCTCCGGGGTCCTCCATGACGAGCAGTACTTC; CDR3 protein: CASSPLSGVLHDEQYF
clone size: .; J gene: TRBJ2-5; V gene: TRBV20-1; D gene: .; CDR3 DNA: TGCAGTGCTCCGGGGGAAGGGCGAGAGACCCAGTACTTC; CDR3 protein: CSAPGEGRETQYF
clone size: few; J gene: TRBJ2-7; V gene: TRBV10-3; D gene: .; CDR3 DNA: TGTGCCATCGCAGGGGGGTCCTACGAGCAGTACTTC; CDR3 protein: CAIAGGSYEQYF
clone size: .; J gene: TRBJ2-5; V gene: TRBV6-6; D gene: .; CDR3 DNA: TGTGCCACCCAACGGTCTGAGACCCAGTACTTC; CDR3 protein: CATQRSETQYF
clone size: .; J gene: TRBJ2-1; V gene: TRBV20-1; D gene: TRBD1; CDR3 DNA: TGCAGTGCTAGAGCACTCAGAAGTCAGGGGGCAGGGAATGAGCAGTTCTTC; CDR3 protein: CSARALRSQGAGNEQFF
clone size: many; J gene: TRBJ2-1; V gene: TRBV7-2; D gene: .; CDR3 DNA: TGTGCCAGCAGCTTGGCCCATGATGAGCAGTTCTTC; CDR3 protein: CASSLAHDEQFF
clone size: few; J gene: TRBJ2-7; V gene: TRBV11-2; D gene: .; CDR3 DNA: TGTGCCAGCAGCTCCCTTTTAGGTGCCTCCTACGAGCAGTACTTC; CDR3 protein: CASSSLLGASYEQYF
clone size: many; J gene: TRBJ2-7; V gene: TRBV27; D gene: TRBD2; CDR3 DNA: TGTGCCAGCAGCTTATCGGGGGGCGAGCAGTACTTC; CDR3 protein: CASSLSGGEQYF
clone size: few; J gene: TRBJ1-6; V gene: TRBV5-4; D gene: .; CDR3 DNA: TGTGCCAGCAGCGACGGACCGCCTAATTCACCCCTCCACTTT; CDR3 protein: CASSDGPPNSPLHF
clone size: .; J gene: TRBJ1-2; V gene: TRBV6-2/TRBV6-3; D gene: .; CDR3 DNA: TGTGCCAGCAGTTACGGGCCCCGTGAGGAGGGATCGGCACGGGGCTACACCTTC; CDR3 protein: CASSYGPREEGSARGYTF
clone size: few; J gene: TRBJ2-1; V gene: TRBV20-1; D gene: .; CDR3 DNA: TGCAGTGCTAGAGATGGCCTCTGGGGGGCGACCTACAATGAGCAGTTCTTC; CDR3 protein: CSARDGLWGATYNEQFF
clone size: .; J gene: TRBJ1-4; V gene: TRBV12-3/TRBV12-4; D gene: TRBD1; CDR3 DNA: TGTGCCAGCAGTTTACTGGGACAGGCTGGGAAAAGACTGTTTTTT; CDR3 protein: CASSLLGQAGKRLFF
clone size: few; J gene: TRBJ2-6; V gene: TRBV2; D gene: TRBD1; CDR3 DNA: TGTGCCAGCAGTGGCCCCGGGACAGGGGGCTCTGGGGCCAACGTCCTGACTTTC; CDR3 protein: CASSGPGTGGSGANVLTF
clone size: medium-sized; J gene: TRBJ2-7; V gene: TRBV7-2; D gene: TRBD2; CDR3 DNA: TGTGCCAGCAGCCCGAGACTAGCGGGAGACGAGCAGTACTTC; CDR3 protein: CASSPRLAGDEQYF
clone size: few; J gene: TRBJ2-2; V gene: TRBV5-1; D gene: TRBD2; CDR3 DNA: TGCGCCAGCAGCTTGGCGGAGGGACTAGAAGGGGAGCTGTTTTTT; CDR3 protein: CASSLAEGLEGELFF
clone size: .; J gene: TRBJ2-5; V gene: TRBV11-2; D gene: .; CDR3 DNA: TGTGCCAGCAGCTACGGGGTCCAAGAGACCCAGTACTTC; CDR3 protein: CASSYGVQETQYF
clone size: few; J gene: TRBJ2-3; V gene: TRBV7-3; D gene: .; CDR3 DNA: TGTGCCAGCAGCTTACACAACTCCGATACGCAGTATTTT; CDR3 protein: CASSLHNSDTQYF
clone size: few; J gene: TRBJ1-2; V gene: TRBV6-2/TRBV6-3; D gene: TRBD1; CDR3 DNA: TGTGCCAGCAAATTTCGGACAGGCCCCTATGGCTACACCTTC; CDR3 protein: CASKFRTGPYGYTF
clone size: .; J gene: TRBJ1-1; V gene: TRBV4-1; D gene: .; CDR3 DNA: TGCGCCAGCAGCCAGCCCTTCACTGAAGCTTTCTTT; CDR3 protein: CASSQPFTEAFF